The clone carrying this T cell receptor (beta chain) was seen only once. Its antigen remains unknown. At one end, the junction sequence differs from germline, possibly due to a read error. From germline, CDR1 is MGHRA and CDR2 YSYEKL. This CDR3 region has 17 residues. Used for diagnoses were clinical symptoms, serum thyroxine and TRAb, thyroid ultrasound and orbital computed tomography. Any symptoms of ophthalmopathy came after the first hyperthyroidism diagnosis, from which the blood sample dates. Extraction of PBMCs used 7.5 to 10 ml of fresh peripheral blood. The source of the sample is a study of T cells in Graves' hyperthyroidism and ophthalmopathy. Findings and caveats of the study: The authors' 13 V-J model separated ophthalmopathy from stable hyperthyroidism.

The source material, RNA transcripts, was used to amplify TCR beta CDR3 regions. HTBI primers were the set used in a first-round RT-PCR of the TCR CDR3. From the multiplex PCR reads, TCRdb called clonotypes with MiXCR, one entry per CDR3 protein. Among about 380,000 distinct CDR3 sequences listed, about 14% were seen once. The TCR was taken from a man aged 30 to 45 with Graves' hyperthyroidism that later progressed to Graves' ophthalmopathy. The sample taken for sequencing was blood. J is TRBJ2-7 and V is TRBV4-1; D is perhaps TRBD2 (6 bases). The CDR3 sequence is CASSPIGTSPIPYGQYF. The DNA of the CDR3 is TGCGCCAGCAGCCCGATTGGCACTAGCCCCATTCCCTACGGGCAGTACTTC.